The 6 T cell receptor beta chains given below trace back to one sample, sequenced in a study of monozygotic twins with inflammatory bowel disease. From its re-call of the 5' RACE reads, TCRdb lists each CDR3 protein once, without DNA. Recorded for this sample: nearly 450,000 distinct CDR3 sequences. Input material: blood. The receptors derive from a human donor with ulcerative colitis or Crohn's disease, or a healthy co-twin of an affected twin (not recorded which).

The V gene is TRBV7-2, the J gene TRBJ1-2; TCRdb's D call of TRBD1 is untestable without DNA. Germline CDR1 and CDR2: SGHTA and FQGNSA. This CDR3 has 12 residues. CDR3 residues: CASSLRGDGYTF.

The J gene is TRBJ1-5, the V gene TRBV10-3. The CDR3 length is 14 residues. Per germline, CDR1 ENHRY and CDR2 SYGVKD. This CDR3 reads CAISEVGSNQPQHF.

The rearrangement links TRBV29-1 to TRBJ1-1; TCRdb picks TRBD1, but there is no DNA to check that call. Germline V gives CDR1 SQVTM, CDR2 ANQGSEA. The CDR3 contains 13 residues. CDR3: CSAVGQGPSEAFF.

The CDR3 is CASSLAGGTADTQYF. The chain employs TRBV7-2 and TRBJ2-3; TCRdb proposes TRBD2, but this gene call is untestable without DNA. The CDR3 runs 15 residues. Looked up from germline, CDR1 is SGHTA and CDR2 is FQGNSA.

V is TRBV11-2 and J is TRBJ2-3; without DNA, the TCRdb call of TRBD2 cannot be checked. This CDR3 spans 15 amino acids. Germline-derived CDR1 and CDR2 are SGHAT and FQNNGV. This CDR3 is CASSLSGTYTDTQYF.

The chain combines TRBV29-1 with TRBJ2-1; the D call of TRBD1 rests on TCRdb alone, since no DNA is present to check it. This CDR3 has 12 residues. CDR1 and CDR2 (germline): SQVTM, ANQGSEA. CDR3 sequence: CSVDPQGSEQFF.